The subject of this entry is one T cell receptor beta chain. This clone was picked up a small number of times. Its antigen is still unknown. No per-base quality is available; no much larger clone lies one base away. This record comes from a study of cytomegalovirus exposure and HLA in healthy donors (dated by TCRdb to 2016 to 2017). About the full investigation: An earlier analysis of approximately 640 of the donors reported roughly 270 Gb of sequence data and around 120 million unique TCR beta sequences from about 180 million T cells. About 330 gigabases of sequencing data and 75 million to 85 million unique TCR sequences made up an early release that covered under 750 HLA-typed donors. Of the 350 to 400 genotyped donors, over 65% fell in the genetic ancestry cluster associated with self-reported Caucasian donors. The aim of the study was to test whether cataloging public T cell receptors could identify signatures of past pathogen exposure. The T cell repertoires of 700 or so subjects were profiled by immunosequencing and related to cytomegalovirus serostatus. In addition to the first cohort of approximately 650 subjects, a separate validation cohort of 100 to 150 different subjects was used. To predict cytomegalovirus infection status, the study brought together high-throughput TCR immunosequencing, statistical association of individual TCRs with disease status, and machine learning. A later analysis re-examined previously published TCR beta repertoires from roughly 650 donors and added high-resolution HLA genotyping to investigate patterns of TCR occurrence. The later analysis used no new phenotypic data to find candidate immune exposures, relying instead on TCR beta sequences and their occurrence across donors. An earlier analysis of fewer than 750 of the donors used high-throughput TCR beta sequencing to judge whether each TCR beta V gene segment behaved as functional or pseudogenic. Donor age, sex, ethnicity and CMV serostatus were compiled together with the repertoire data. In a later genetic analysis, genome-wide SNP genotypes for about three fifths of the roughly 670 donors were used, and that subset was treated as a discovery cohort. All discovery cohort repertoires had been generated on a single sequencing platform. Class I and class II HLA loci were covered by the typing at four-digit resolution. The number of typed donors differed by locus: about 620-630 for A, B, C, DRB1 and DQB1; approximately 520 for DQA1; 606 for DPA1; and about 450 for DPB1. Several DR-DQ haplotypes were handled as single units for association and clustering because linkage in the cohort was strong. Among 300 to 500 genotyped donors of the cohort, an average of around 250,000 unique TCR beta nucleotide sequences was sequenced per donor, of which about 20% were non-productive.

The method behind the library was the immunoSEQ multiplex PCR assay. A mixture of 60 forward primers for TCR Vbeta segments and 13 reverse primers for TCR Jbeta segments was used in the multiplex PCR. The CDR3 region of rearranged TCR beta genes was amplified from genomic DNA with a multiplex PCR assay. The Illumina HiSeq System was used to sequence the amplified TCR beta libraries as 87-base-pair reads. The authors processed their data as follows. A later analysis tallied tens of millions of unique TCR beta chains across the 700 or so repertoires, and approximately 12 million of those chains were shared by two or more donors. Raw reads were error-corrected and collapsed into unique sequences by a nearest-neighbor algorithm in which closely related sequences were merged to remove PCR and sequencing errors. CDR3 sequences were aligned to IMGT reference sequences to assign V, D and J gene segments. Each retained sequence needed at least a six-nucleotide match to both a V gene segment and a J gene segment. A rearrangement counted as productive if the CDR3 had no stop codons and remained in frame with V and J, and every other rearrangement counted as non-productive. CDR3 was defined according to IMGT convention as the region running from the second conserved V-encoded cysteine to the conserved J-encoded phenylalanine. The earlier analysis of roughly 590 of the donors excluded any sequence lacking an unambiguous match to a single V gene segment. An earlier analysis of 500 to 700 of the donors classified V segments as functional when productive rearrangements were above 56.7% and as segregating when the standard deviation between donors was above 5%. A statistical classification framework was built for diagnosing cytomegalovirus status from the catalog of TCR beta chain sequences. In a later analysis, V and J genes were assigned by comparing TCR nucleotide sequences against IMGT/GENE-DB human TR gene sequences. The TCRdist pipeline was used in a later analysis to assign CDR3 sequences and most-parsimonious VDJ recombination scenarios. In a later analysis, each TCR beta chain was defined by its CDR3 amino acid sequence together with its V-gene family, and reads lacking a unique V-gene family were excluded. A later analysis removed 550 to 650 highly shared, low-generation-probability nucleotide sequences to deal with suspected cross-contamination and a sequencing artifact. In a later analysis, a clonal expansion index was calculated for each public chain from normalized within-repertoire ranks of inferred template counts. In a later analysis, generation probabilities were computed with a VDJ recombination model fitted to out-of-frame rearrangements, and the resulting probabilities were checked against IGoR. In a later analysis, TCR-TCR, TCR-HLA and TCR-CMV co-occurrence was scored with hypergeometric tests, and a repertoire-size bias correction was applied to TCR pairs. False discovery rates were estimated in a later analysis by permuting HLA or CMV assignments 20 times. In a later analysis, co-occurring TCRs were grouped using DBSCAN, and TCRdist sequence similarity was added for clustering within HLA-allele-positive subsets. For co-occurrence clustering, repertoires with fewer than 30,000 or more than 120,000 public chains were excluded, along with roughly 5 repertoires with anomalous nucleotide sharing. In its TCRdb copy, this immuneACCESS table keeps in-frame sequences only and misses some clones. Where compared with another copy, unresolved V genes explain less than half of these, and the others have no known cause. The V and J calls and the clone size are those of that table, but D and trimming were determined from the DNA. The sample includes approximately 210,000 clones, with more than 75% observed a single time. In total, the top ten clones hold around 1.2% of the sample.

The cohort comprised fewer than 750 healthy bone marrow donors. Cohort members were all nominally healthy when sampled, although unrecorded immune exposures were likely present. The donor was CMV seronegative and belonged to the group of several hundred seronegative cohort members. Each donor provided a peripheral blood sample, and peripheral blood mononuclear cells were used for TCR beta sequencing. The Qiagen DNeasy Blood Extraction Kit was used to extract genomic DNA from the blood cell samples. The germline V end is reduced by 4 bases and the J end by 1 base; junction bases left unmatched: 1. The CDR3, cysteine through phenylalanine, is 13 amino acids long. Of the read, only the CDR3 DNA is kept; its 39 bases are in frame from base 1. CDR1 and CDR2 are drawn from the germline V gene (reference sequence): GTSNPN, SVGIG. Points the paper makes about the study in general: Because the 87-base-pair reads could not distinguish some IMGT-functional V segments, including TRBV6-2 and TRBV6-3, those segments were excluded. An earlier analysis of some 560 of the donors showed that most TCR beta V segments appeared in productive rearrangements either about 87% or about 30% of the time, which broadly matched IMGT annotations. Compared with equally common non-associated chains, HLA-associated TCR beta chains in a later analysis were more clonally expanded and had lower generation probabilities. According to the authors, the approach could potentially be generalized to other disease states and immunological phenotypes. A further reported finding was that TCR beta sequences accurately predicted the HLA-A and HLA-B alleles for most subjects in the first cohort. Three of the identified cytomegalovirus-associated TCR beta chains were confirmed in vitro to be specific for cytomegalovirus antigens. In a later analysis, the rate of TCR association differed among HLA loci, with DRB1 alleles having the most associated TCRs and HLA-C alleles having the fewest. Presence/absence analyses assumed roughly uniform sequencing depth across donors, an assumption that may not hold. The classifier was reported to diagnose cytomegalovirus status with high specificity and sensitivity in both the original cohort and the validation cohort. In a later genetic analysis, a missense DCLRE1C variant was associated with V-gene and J-gene trimming of TCR beta chains, and the association was replicated in an independent cohort. According to a later analysis, most CMV-associated TCR beta chains appeared to be HLA-restricted, and the HLA associations seemed to be driven largely by CMV exposure. A cluster of highly shared sequence variants was judged likely to represent a technical artifact of the sequencing pipeline. When HLA alleles, especially DR and DQ, strongly co-occurred, TCR associations were difficult to assign to individual alleles. In a later analysis, several top co-occurrence clusters were reported to appear linked to parvovirus B19, influenza, CMV and Epstein-Barr virus. In a later genetic analysis, fewer N-insertions in productive TCRs were reported among donors in an Asian-associated ancestry cluster than the roughly 700-donor mean. At a false discovery rate of 0.05, a later analysis linked around 17,000 TCR beta sequences to specific HLA alleles. Immune exposure information for the cohort was limited to CMV serostatus. Linkage disequilibrium might explain the correlated functional status among segregating V segments, but an unknown experimental factor could not be ruled out. This cohort had only TCR beta chains sequenced, and the lack of alpha or paired-chain data limited which features could be detected. Across donors, most TCR sequences were observed very rarely, whereas some public TCRs were present in many individuals. The study listed 150 to 200 TCR beta chains as associated with cytomegalovirus. Because some donors lacked HLA typing at each locus, the association tests relied only on the typed subset. Because counts were too low, roughly 17 rarely observed V segments, including chromosome 9 orphons, were left out of the earlier analysis of a few hundred of the donors.

The sample consisted of PBMCs. The origin of this receptor is a man aged 25 to 40 in good health and CMV-seronegative. The rearranged segments are TRBV30 and TRBJ2-3; 8 middle bases align to TRBD2. The CDR3 here reads CAWMTSGTDTQYF. The nucleotide sequence is TGTGCCTGGATGACTAGCGGCACAGATACGCAGTATTTT.